The entry that follows covers one T cell receptor (beta chain) sequence. This record belongs to a study of control samples from healthy donors and cancer patients. The CDR3 is 12 amino acids. Germline values: CDR1 LNHDA, CDR2 SQIVND (reference sequence). V was shortened by 3 bases and J by 3 bases, with 6 bases between the two germline ends. Using immunoSEQ multiplex PCR, the repertoire was profiled, and TCRdb retains in-frame clones only, with some absent. The sample includes 110,000 or so clones, about 80% of them seen just once. The clonotype originates from a man aged 18 to 29 in good health. The sequenced material came from blood. V is TRBV19 and J is TRBJ2-7; tentative D call: TRBD2 (6 bases). CDR3 bases: TGTGCCAGTAGTATGGAGGGCTACGAGCAGTACTTC. Protein: CASSMEGYEQYF. Looking up the rest from reference TRBV19 and TRBJ2-7 gives the full variable domain: DGGITQSPKYLFRKEGQNVTLSCEQNLNHDAMYWYRQDPGQGLRLIYYSQIVNDFQKGDIAEGYSVSREKKESFPLTVTSAQKNPTAFYLCASSMEGYEQYFGPGTRLTVT.